This TCR beta chain is drawn from a study of blood T cell repertoires in COVID-19. Study-wide context: Spain, Italy and the United States supplied samples that represented acute and convalescent COVID-19.

Germline lookup yields CDR1 SSHAT and CDR2 FNYEAQ (reference sequence). The CDR3 runs to 14 residues. Recruits, aged about 18 to 89 years, lived in about two dozen US areas. Cohort 3 recovery required two negative PCRs, clearance, or symptom resolution. The repertoire was sequenced with immunoSEQ multiplex PCR; TCRdb's copy has only in-frame clones and lacks some. This sample yields roughly 150,000 clones, of which 80% to 90% are seen a single time; about 8.6% belongs to the top ten. In the case of this clone: One end of the junction varies from germline; a read error may be responsible.

The clonotype originates from a woman aged 45-65 years who had recovered from COVID-19. Sequencing input: PBMCs or T cells enriched from blood (not recorded which). The chain is built from TRBV7-7 and TRBJ2-7; 7 nucleotides align to TRBD2. CDR3 residues: CASSTSENSYEQYF. CDR3 nucleotide sequence: TGTGCTAGCAGCACTAGCGAAAATTCCTACGAGCAGTACTTC. The full variable domain, its missing parts supplied by reference TRBV7-7 and TRBJ2-7, is GAGVSQSPRYKVTKRGQDVTLRCDPISSHATLYWYQQALGQGPEFLTYFNYEAQPDKSGLPSDRFSAERPEGSISTLTIQRTEQRDSAMYRCASSTSENSYEQYFGPGTRLTVT.